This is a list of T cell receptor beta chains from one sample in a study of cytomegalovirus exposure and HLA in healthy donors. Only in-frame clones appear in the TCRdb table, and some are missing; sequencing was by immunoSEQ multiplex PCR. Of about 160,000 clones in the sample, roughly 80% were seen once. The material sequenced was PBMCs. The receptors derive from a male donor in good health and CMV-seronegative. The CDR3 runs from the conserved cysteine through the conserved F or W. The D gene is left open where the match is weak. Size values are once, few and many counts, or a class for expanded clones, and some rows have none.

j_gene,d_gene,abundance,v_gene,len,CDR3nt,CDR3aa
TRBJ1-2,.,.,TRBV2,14,TGTGCCAGCAGTGACAGGCGGGGGAGTAGTGGCTACACCTTC,CASSDRRGSSGYTF
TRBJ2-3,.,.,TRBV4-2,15,TGTGCCAGCAGCCAACTCCGCCGGGAGACAGATACGCAGTATTTT,CASSQLRRETDTQYF
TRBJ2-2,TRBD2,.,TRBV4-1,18,TGCGCCAGCAGCCAAGAGGCTAGCGGGACCGGAAGGAGCGGGGAGCTGTTTTTT,CASSQEASGTGRSGELFF
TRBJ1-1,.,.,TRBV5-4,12,TGTGCCAGCAGCCGTGCCGGGACTGAAGCTTTCTTT,CASSRAGTEAFF
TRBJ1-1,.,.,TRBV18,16,TGTGCCAGCTCACCACTCGAGTTCGTCGGGAACACTGAAGCTTTCTTT,CASSPLEFVGNTEAFF
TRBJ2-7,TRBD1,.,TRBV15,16,TGTGCCACCAGCAGAGATCTGAGACAGGGGGCCCACGAGCAGTACTTC,CATSRDLRQGAHEQYF
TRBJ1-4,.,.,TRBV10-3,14,TGTGCCATCAGTGTTGGGGACACAGGTGGAAAACTGTTTTTT,CAISVGDTGGKLFF
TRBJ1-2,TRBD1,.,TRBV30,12,TGTGCCTGGAGGGTCACAGGGGTCGGCTACACCTTC,CAWRVTGVGYTF
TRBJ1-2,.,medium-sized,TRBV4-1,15,TGCGCCAGCAGCGTTGTCTCGACCCTTTTCGGGGGCTACACCTTC,CASSVVSTLFGGYTF
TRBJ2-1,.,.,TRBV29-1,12,TGCAGCGTTGTTCGCGCGGACAATGAGCAGTTCTTC,CSVVRADNEQFF
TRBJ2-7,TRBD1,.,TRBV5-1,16,TGCGCCAGCAGCTTGGGAGAAGACAGGGGCCCCGGCGAGCAGTACTTC,CASSLGEDRGPGEQYF
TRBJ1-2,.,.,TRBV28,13,TGTGCCAGCAGTTTATCAGGGTGGTCTGGCTACACCTTC,CASSLSGWSGYTF
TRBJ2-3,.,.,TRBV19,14,TGTGCCAGTAAGCAACAGGGTGCTTCAAATACGCAGTATTTT,CASKQQGASNTQYF
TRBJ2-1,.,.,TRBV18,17,TGTGCCAGCTCACTCACCACGGGCGGGTCGTCCTACAATGAGCAGTTCTTC,CASSLTTGGSSYNEQFF
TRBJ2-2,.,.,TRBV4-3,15,TGCGCCAGCAGCCAAGTTTTCCCAAACACCGGGGAGCTGTTTTTT,CASSQVFPNTGELFF
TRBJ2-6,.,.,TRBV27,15,TGTGCCAGCAGTTTCAACGGGGCTGGGGCCAACGTCCTGACTTTC,CASSFNGAGANVLTF
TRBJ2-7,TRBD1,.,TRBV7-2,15,TGTGCCAGCACGACATACGGGACAGGGTCCTACGAGCAGTACTTC,CASTTYGTGSYEQYF
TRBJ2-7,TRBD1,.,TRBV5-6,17,TGTGCCAGCAGCTTCGGTAATGACAGGGGTTACTCCTACGAGCAGTACTTC,CASSFGNDRGYSYEQYF
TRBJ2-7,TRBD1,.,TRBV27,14,TGTGCCAGCAGTCATGGACAGGGGTCCTACGAGCAGTACTTC,CASSHGQGSYEQYF
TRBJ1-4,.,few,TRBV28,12,TGTGCCAGCAGTTTCCCGACGGGAAAACTGTTTTTT,CASSFPTGKLFF
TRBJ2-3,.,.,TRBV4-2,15,TGTGCCAGCAGCCAAGAGGCTGGAGCTACAGATACGCAGTATTTT,CASSQEAGATDTQYF
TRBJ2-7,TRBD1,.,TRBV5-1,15,TGCGCCAGCAGCGGATCCGGGACAGGGGGCATTGAGCAGTACTTC,CASSGSGTGGIEQYF
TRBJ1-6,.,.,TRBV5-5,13,TGTGCCAGCCAGGTCTTGGTTAATTCACCCCTCCACTTT,CASQVLVNSPLHF
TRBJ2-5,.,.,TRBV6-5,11,TGTGCCAGCAGCCAGCAAGAGACCCAGTACTTC,CASSQQETQYF
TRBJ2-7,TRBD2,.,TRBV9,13,TGTGCCAGCAGCGTTGCGGGAGAATACGAGCAGTACTTC,CASSVAGEYEQYF
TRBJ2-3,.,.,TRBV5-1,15,TGCGCCAGCAGCCCGGGAGCCTCTAGCACAGATACGCAGTATTTT,CASSPGASSTDTQYF
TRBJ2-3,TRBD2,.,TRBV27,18,TGTGCCAGCAGTCACCTGGATCTGCTAGCGGGGAAGACAGATACGCAGTATTTT,CASSHLDLLAGKTDTQYF
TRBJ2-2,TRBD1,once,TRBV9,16,TGTGCCAGCAGCGTAGACAGGGGCCCCGGCACCGGGGAGCTGTTTTTT,CASSVDRGPGTGELFF
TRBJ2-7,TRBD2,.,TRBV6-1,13,TGTGCCAGCACTGCGGGGGGTGCCTACGAGCAGTACTTC,CASTAGGAYEQYF
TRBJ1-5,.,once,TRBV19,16,TGTGCCAGTAGTAGTCGGCCCGGGGTTAGCAATCAGCCCCAGCATTTT,CASSSRPGVSNQPQHF
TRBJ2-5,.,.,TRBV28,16,TGTGCCAGCAGTGCCGTAGAGGCGGGAAACCAAGAGACCCAGTACTTC,CASSAVEAGNQETQYF
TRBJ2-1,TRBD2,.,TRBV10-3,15,TGTGCCATCACCCAAAGTCTAGCGGGAGACAATGAGCAGTTCTTC,CAITQSLAGDNEQFF
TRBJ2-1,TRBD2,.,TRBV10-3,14,TGTGCCATCAGTGCCGGGACTAGCGGCAATGAGCAGTTCTTC,CAISAGTSGNEQFF
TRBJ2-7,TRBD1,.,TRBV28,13,TGTGCCAGTGGGACAGGGGGCTTCTACGAGCAGTACTTC,CASGTGGFYEQYF
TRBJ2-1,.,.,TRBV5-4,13,TGTGCCAGCAGCTTGCCGGTTGGTGATGAGCAGTTCTTC,CASSLPVGDEQFF
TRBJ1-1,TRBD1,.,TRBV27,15,TGTGCCAGCCTTAACCGGGACAGGGGGCGCACTGAAGCTTTCTTT,CASLNRDRGRTEAFF
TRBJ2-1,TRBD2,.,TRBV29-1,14,TGCAGCGTTCTTGGACTAGCGGAATACAATGAGCAGTTCTTC,CSVLGLAEYNEQFF
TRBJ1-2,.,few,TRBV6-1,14,TGTGCCAGCAGTGAAGGGGCAGGGCCATATGGCTACACCTTC,CASSEGAGPYGYTF
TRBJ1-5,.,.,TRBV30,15,TGTGCCTGGAGTGACGGGAGGCACCTCAATCAGCCCCAGCATTTT,CAWSDGRHLNQPQHF
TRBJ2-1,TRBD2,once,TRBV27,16,TGTGCCAGCAGTTTATTGGGCGGGAGCTCCTACAATGAGCAGTTCTTC,CASSLLGGSSYNEQFF
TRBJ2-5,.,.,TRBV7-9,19,TGTGCCAGCAGCTTATGGGGCGGACACCGAGATTCAGGGCGAGAGACCCAGTACTTC,CASSLWGGHRDSGRETQYF
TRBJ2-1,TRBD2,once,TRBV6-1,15,TGTGCCAGCTATACTAGCGGGAGAGCCAACAATGAGCAGTTCTTC,CASYTSGRANNEQFF
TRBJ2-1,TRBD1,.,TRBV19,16,TGTGCCAGTAGTAGGGAAAGCGGGACAGGGCGCAATGAGCAGTTCTTC,CASSRESGTGRNEQFF
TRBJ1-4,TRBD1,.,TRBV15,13,TGTGCCACCAGCGGGGGACAGTGGCCAAAACTGTTTTTT,CATSGGQWPKLFF
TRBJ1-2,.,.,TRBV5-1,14,TGCGCCAGCAGCACGGTCGGCGGGCAGAATGGCTACACCTTC,CASSTVGGQNGYTF
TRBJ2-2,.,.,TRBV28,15,TGTGCCAGCAGTTTCGCCAGGGGGAACACCGGGGAGCTGTTTTTT,CASSFARGNTGELFF
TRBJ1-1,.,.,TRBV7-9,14,TGTGCCAGCAGCCCCCTTCAGGGTCGACCTGAAGCTTTCTTT,CASSPLQGRPEAFF
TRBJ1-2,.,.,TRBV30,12,TGTGCCTGGGAGACAGGTTCCTATGGCTACACCTTC,CAWETGSYGYTF
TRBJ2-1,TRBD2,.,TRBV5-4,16,TGTGCCAGCAGTTCCCCGGGACTAGCGGGGGCGAATGAGCAGTTCTTC,CASSSPGLAGANEQFF
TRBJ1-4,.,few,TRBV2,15,TGTGCCAGCAGTGAACTACGGGGAACTAATGAAAAACTGTTTTTT,CASSELRGTNEKLFF
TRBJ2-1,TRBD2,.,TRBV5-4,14,TGTGCCAGCAGCTTGGGAGCGGGGGACAATGAGCAGTTCTTC,CASSLGAGDNEQFF
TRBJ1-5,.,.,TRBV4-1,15,TGCGCCAGCAGCCAAGATTCTCCGGGGAATCAGCCCCAGCATTTT,CASSQDSPGNQPQHF
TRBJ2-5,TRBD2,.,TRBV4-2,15,TGTGCCAGCAGCCGGGAACTAGCGGGGAGAGAGACCCAGTACTTC,CASSRELAGRETQYF
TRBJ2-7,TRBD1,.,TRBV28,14,TGTGCCAGCAGTCCGGGACAGGCCACCAACGAGCAGTACTTC,CASSPGQATNEQYF
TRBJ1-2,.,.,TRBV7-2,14,TGTGCCAGCAGCTTGGAGGGGCCCCGATGGGGCTACACCTTC,CASSLEGPRWGYTF
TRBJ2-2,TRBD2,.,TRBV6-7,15,TGTGCCAGCAGTTTGGCGGGGGGGCTAACCGGGGAGCTGTTTTTT,CASSLAGGLTGELFF
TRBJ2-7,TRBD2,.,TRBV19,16,TGTGCCAGTAGTATTTTTCCTAGCGGCAAATCCTACGAGCAGTACTTC,CASSIFPSGKSYEQYF
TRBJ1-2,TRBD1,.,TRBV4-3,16,TGCGCCAGCAGCCAAGAGTTGCGGGGACAGGGTTATGGCTACACCTTC,CASSQELRGQGYGYTF
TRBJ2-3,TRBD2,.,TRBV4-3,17,TGCGCCAGCAGCCAGCTCAATAGCGGGAGGGCCTCAGATACGCAGTATTTT,CASSQLNSGRASDTQYF
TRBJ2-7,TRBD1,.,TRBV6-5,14,TGTGCCAGCAGTAGGGACAGGGGGGCCTACGAGCAGTACTTC,CASSRDRGAYEQYF